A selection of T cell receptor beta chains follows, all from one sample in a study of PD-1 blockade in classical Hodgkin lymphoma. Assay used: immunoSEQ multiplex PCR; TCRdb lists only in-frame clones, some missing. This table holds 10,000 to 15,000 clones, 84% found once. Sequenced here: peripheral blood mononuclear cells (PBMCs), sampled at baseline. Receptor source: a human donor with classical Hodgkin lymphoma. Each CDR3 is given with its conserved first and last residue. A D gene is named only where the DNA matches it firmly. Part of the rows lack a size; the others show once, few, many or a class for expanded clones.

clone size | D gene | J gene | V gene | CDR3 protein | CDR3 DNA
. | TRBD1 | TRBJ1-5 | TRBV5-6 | CASSKGQSNQPQHF | TGTGCCAGCAGCAAGGGACAGAGCAATCAGCCCCAGCATTTT
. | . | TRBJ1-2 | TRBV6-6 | CASSYLDDDPGYTF | TGTGCCAGCAGTTACTTGGACGACGATCCGGGCTACACCTTC
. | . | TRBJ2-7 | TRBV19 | CASADTASYEQYF | TGTGCCAGTGCGGACACCGCCTCCTACGAGCAGTACTTC
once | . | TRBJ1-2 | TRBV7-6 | CASSSQENYGYTF | TGTGCCAGCAGCTCGCAGGAGAACTATGGCTACACCTTC
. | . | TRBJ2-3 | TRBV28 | CASIVSGPSVNTDTQYF | TGTGCCAGCATTGTATCGGGCCCTTCGGTGAACACAGATACGCAGTATTTT
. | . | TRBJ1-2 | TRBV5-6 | CASSAFGGYTF | TGTGCCAGCAGCGCGTTCGGGGGCTACACCTTC
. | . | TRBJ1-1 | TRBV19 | CASSIRSQGFNTEAFF | TGTGCCAGTAGTATAAGGTCCCAGGGGTTTAACACTGAAGCTTTCTTT
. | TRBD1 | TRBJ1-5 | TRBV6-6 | CASRPGGSNQPQHF | TGTGCCAGCAGGCCAGGGGGTAGCAATCAGCCCCAGCATTTT
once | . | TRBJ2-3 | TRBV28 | CASSLPGSDTQYF | TGTGCCAGCAGTTTACCGGGTTCAGATACGCAGTATTTT
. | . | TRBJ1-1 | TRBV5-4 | CASSPRVDTEAFF | TGTGCCAGCAGCCCACGGGTTGACACTGAAGCTTTCTTT
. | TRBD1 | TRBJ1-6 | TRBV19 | CASRSLGQGGSYNSPLHF | TGTGCCAGTAGATCATTGGGACAGGGAGGCTCCTATAATTCACCCCTCCACTTT
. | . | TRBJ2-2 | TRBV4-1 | CASSQGRHNTGELFF | TGCGCCAGCAGCCAAGGTCGACATAACACCGGGGAGCTGTTTTTT
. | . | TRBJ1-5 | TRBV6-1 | CASSEAGSYQPQHF | TGTGCCAGCAGTGAAGCCGGCAGTTATCAGCCCCAGCATTTT
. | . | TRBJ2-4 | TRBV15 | CATSRDLDLKNIQYF | TGTGCCACCAGCAGAGATCTCGACTTAAAAAACATTCAGTACTTC
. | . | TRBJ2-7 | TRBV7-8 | CASSPALEQYF | TGTGCCAGCAGCCCCGCCCTCGAGCAGTACTTC
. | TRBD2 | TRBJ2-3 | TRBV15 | CATSKAAGGPTDTQYF | TGTGCCACCAGCAAGGCGGCGGGAGGGCCTACAGATACGCAGTATTTT
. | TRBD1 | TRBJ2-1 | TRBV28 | CASSLGLPGQGDEQFF | TGTGCCAGCAGTCTGGGACTTCCGGGACAGGGGGATGAGCAGTTCTTC
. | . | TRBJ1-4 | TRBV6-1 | CASTPRDNSNEKLFF | TGTGCCAGCACCCCCCGGGACAACTCTAATGAAAAACTGTTTTTT
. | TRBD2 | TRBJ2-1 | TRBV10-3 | CAISDLTSGSVNEQFF | TGTGCCATCAGTGACTTGACTAGCGGGAGTGTCAATGAGCAGTTCTTC
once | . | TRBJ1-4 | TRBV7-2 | CASSLRGPEKLFF | TGTGCCAGCAGCTTACGGGGCCCTGAAAAACTGTTTTTT
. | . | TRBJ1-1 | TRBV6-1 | CASSYTDRNTEAFF | TGTGCCAGCAGTTATACCGACAGGAACACTGAAGCTTTCTTT
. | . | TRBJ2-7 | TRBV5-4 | CASSLEGGSYEQYF | TGTGCCAGCAGCTTGGAGGGGGGTTCCTACGAGCAGTACTTC
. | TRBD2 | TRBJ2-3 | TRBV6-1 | CASSGSGGADTQYF | TGTGCCAGCAGTGGTAGCGGGGGGGCAGATACGCAGTATTTT
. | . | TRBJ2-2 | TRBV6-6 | CASSYSRDTGELFF | TGTGCCAGCAGTTACAGTAGGGACACCGGGGAGCTGTTTTTT
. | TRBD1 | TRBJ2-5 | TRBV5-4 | CASSPDRNQETQYF | TGTGCCAGCAGCCCGGACAGGAACCAAGAGACCCAGTACTTC
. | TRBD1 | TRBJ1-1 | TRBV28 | CASSYRTGRYTEAFF | TGTGCCAGCAGTTATAGGACAGGGCGTTACACTGAAGCTTTCTTT
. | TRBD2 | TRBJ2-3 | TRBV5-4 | CASSFDGLVPDTQYF | TGTGCCAGCAGCTTTGATGGACTAGTCCCGGATACGCAGTATTTT
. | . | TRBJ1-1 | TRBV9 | CASSARGQGKEAFF | TGTGCCAGCAGCGCCAGGGGCCAGGGGAAGGAAGCTTTCTTT
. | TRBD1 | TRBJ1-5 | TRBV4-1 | CASSQDRGSYQPQHF | TGCGCCAGCAGCCAAGACAGGGGGTCATATCAGCCCCAGCATTTT
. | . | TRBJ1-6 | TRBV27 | CATRDKYSYNSPLHF | TGTGCCACCCGGGACAAATACTCCTATAATTCACCCCTCCACTTT
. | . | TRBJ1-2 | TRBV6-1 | CASSEPFGIVYGYTF | TGTGCCAGCAGCGAACCTTTCGGGATCGTCTATGGCTACACCTTC
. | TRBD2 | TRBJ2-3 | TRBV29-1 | CSVEFGGGHTDTQYF | TGCAGCGTTGAATTTGGCGGGGGGCACACAGATACGCAGTATTTT
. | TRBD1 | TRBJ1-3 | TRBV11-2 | CASSPGTGSGNTIYF | TGCGCCAGCAGCCCCGGGACAGGGAGCGGAAACACCATATATTTT
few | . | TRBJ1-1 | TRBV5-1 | CASSPVVAGTPEAFF | TGCGCCAGCAGCCCCGTGGTGGCGGGGACCCCTGAAGCTTTCTTT
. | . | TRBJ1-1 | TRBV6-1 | CASSTRDWRGTEAFF | TGTGCCAGCAGTACCCGGGACTGGAGGGGCACTGAAGCTTTCTTT
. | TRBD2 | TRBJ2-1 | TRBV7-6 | CASSLKRPEREFNEQFF | TGTGCCAGCAGCTTAAAGCGGCCTGAGCGGGAGTTCAATGAGCAGTTCTTC
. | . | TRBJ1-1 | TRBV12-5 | CASGQGVQNTEAFF | TGTGCTAGTGGGCAAGGGGTCCAGAACACTGAAGCTTTCTTT
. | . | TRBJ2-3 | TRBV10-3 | CATRESGIGTDTQYF | TGTGCCACCCGGGAATCGGGGATCGGCACAGATACGCAGTATTTT
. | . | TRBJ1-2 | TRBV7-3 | CASSLGWGYGYTF | TGTGCCAGCAGCCTCGGGTGGGGCTATGGCTACACCTTC
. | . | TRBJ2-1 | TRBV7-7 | CASSPTPGSHDEQFF | TGTGCTAGCAGCCCCACCCCCGGGAGCCACGATGAGCAGTTCTTC
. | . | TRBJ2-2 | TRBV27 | CASSRDIVTGELFF | TGTGCCAGCAGTCGGGACATCGTAACCGGGGAGCTGTTTTTT
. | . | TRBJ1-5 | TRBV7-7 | CASSLNLYQPQHF | TGTGCTAGCAGCTTAAACCTTTATCAGCCCCAGCATTTT
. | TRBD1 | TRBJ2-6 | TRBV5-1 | CASSLATGQDSGANVLTF | TGCGCCAGCAGCTTGGCCACGGGACAGGACTCTGGGGCCAACGTCCTGACTTTC
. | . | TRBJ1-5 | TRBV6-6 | CASSPQGQAYQPQHF | TGTGCCAGCAGTCCTCAGGGACAAGCTTATCAGCCCCAGCATTTT